This TCR beta chain was profiled in a study of blood T cell repertoires in COVID-19. Overall study: The United States, Italy and Spain supplied acute and convalescent COVID-19 samples. The cDNA or gDNA used as material had been derived from T cells, B-cell-depleted T cells, or PBMCs.

V shed 2 bases and J 2 bases; nucleotides not matched to a gene: 4. Germline V CDR1 and CDR2: KGHSH, LQKENI. This CDR3 has 15 residues. Authors' data handling: How many nucleated cells were present was estimated from reference gene primer amplification. Clones were sequenced by immunoSEQ multiplex PCR, and TCRdb holds only the in-frame ones, with some missing. The D gene and trimming were derived from the DNA, and the V and J assignments and clone size from that table. Of around 250,000 clones in the sample, approximately 82% are singletons; the top ten hold 5.7%. This receptor was obtained from a man aged 80 or over with acute or convalescent COVID-19. The V and J genes are TRBV18 and TRBJ2-3, with TRBD2 identical over 7 bases. The sample taken for sequencing was peripheral blood. The CDR3 sequence is CASSPGLEFTDTQYF. CDR3 nucleotides: TGTGCCAGCTCACCAGGACTAGAATTCACAGATACGCAGTATTTT.